The clone carrying this T cell receptor (beta chain) was detected once. Its antigen is not identified. The donors belonged to the roughly 120-subject validation cohort, separate from the roughly 670-subject first cohort. V shed 0 bases and J shed 1 base, with 11 bases lying between them. This CDR3 has 16 residues. Germline lookup yields CDR1 LGHNA and CDR2 YSLEER. This entry is derived from a study of cytomegalovirus exposure and HLA in healthy donors. Findings and limits, study-wide: That first-cohort TCR clusters tended to co-occur in the 120 or so validation repertoires was found in a later analysis.

Data came from immunoSEQ multiplex PCR; TCRdb stores just in-frame clones and leaves some out. Counted here are about 150,000 clones, roughly 89% occurring once; the ten biggest clones make up about 8.2%. The V call is TRBV4-3, the J call TRBJ2-3; a weak D match, TRBD2 (6 bases). The sequence was obtained from a woman aged 18-29 years in good health and CMV-seropositive. The sequenced sample was PBMCs. The CDR3 is CASSQDPERGTDTQYF. Here the CDR3 DNA reads TGCGCCAGCAGCCAAGATCCTGAGCGGGGCACAGATACGCAGTATTTT.